This T cell receptor beta chain derives from a study of T cells expressing NK-cell markers. One entry per CDR3 protein, without DNA, is what TCRdb gives after re-calling the 5' RACE reads. Its table records some 150,000 distinct CDR3 sequences. This sequence originates from a young man in good health. Sequenced input: blood T cells: a sorted CD56 or NKG2C T cell subset, CD4+ or CD8+ T cells, or bulk PBMC T cells (not recorded which).

This chain's CDR3 is CASANDRGVKTQYF. This chain uses TRBV4-2 with TRBJ2-5; checking the TCRdb D call of TRBD1 is not possible without DNA. The CDR3 covers 14 residues. Germline-derived CDR1 and CDR2 are LGHNA and YNFKEQ.